The T cell receptor (beta chain) under discussion was sequenced for a study of blood T cell repertoires in COVID-19. About the research overall: COVID-19 samples collected from the United States, Italy and Spain covered acute and convalescent phases. PBMCs, B-cell-depleted T cells, or T cells were the source of the cDNA or gDNA that made up the material.

Assay: immunoSEQ multiplex PCR; the TCRdb copy retains only in-frame clones and omits some. The profile covers 65,000 to 80,000 clones, with about 87% appearing a single time and under 6% taken by the ten largest. V lost 0 bases to trimming and J lost 1 base, with 15 bases between them. Germline CDR1 reads KGHSY; CDR2 reads FQNENV. This CDR3 spans 17 amino acids. The sequence came from a man aged 50-60 years with active COVID-19. The chain recombines TRBV16 with TRBJ1-1; D remains ambiguous. The sample was peripheral blood. The CDR3: CASSQSSPLVRNTEAFF. CDR3 nucleotides: TGTGCCAGCAGCCAATCTTCCCCGCTTGTCAGGAACACTGAAGCTTTCTTT. Full variable domain (outside the CDR3, taken from reference TRBV16 and TRBJ1-1): GEEVAQTPKHLVRGEGQKAKLYCAPIKGHSYVFWYQQVLKNEFKFLISFQNENVFDETGMPKERFSAKCLPNSPCSLEIQATKLEDSAVYFCASSQSSPLVRNTEAFFGQGTRLTVV.